This entry lists 18 T cell receptor beta chains sequenced from one sample in a study of CD8+CD57+ T cells in acquired aplastic anemia. TCR beta VDJ and CDR3 profiles were obtained from a genomic DNA template. TCRdb independently ran MiXCR on the reads; one entry per CDR3 protein. The sample yields around 200,000 distinct CDR3 sequences, less than 65% seen once. The sample was sorted CD4+, CD8+, or CD8+CD57+ T cells (not recorded which) from PBMCs. These receptors were taken from a human donor in good health, serving as a control.

Turning to this clonotype: A read error may account for a junction end that differs from germline. The V call is TRBV25-1, the J call TRBJ2-7, with D possibly called TRBD1 or TRBD2 (5 bases each). Germline values: CDR1 MGHDK, CDR2 SYGVNS. The CDR3 has 17 amino acids. CDR3 coding DNA: TGCGCCAGCAGTGACACAGCCGGGACGGACTTACCCTACGAGCAGTACTTC. Encoded protein: CASSDTAGTDLPYEQYF.

V usage is TRBV7-2 and J usage is TRBJ1-6; TRBD1 is a possible D gene (5 bases). The length of the CDR3 is 13 residues. CDR1 is SGHTA, CDR2 FQGNSA, per germline. V was shortened by 10 bases and J by 11 bases, with 18 bases between the two germline ends. CDR3: CATGNRQTTPLHF. In nucleotides, the CDR3 is TGTGCCACCGGGAACAGACAGACTACACCCCTCCACTTT.

This chain connects TRBV20-1 to TRBJ2-7, with D perhaps TRBD1 (6 bases). V lost 6 bases, J lost 2 bases, and 20 bases lay in between. Germline V lookup: CDR1 DFQATT, CDR2 SNEGSKA (reference sequence). The CDR3 spans 15 residues. The CDR3 spells CSALFPGTLTYEQYF. The CDR3 DNA follows: TGCAGTGCGCTATTCCCCGGGACATTAACCTACGAGCAGTACTTC.

The rearrangement uses TRBV7-2 and TRBJ1-5; no clear D. This CDR3 contains 18 residues. With 1 base removed from V and 1 base from J, the gap between germline ends came to 17 bases. Germline V gene lookup returns CDR1 SGHTA and CDR2 FQGNSA. This chain's CDR3 is CASSLVPQAPQSNQPQHF. CDR3 nucleotides: TGTGCCAGCAGCTTAGTGCCGCAGGCTCCGCAAAGCAATCAGCCCCAGCATTTT.

In this sample, this clonotype turned up many times. CDR3 nucleotides: TGTGCCAGCAGTTTAATCAGCTACGAGCAGTACTTC. As protein: CASSLISYEQYF. V gene TRBV12-3 or TRBV12-4 combines with J gene TRBJ2-7; D not resolved. This CDR3 spans 12 amino acids. The ends were cut back, 2 bases at V and 3 bases at J, with 5 bases in the middle.

The chain recombines TRBV7-3 with TRBJ2-1; 11 bases align to TRBD2. The CDR3 sequence is 13 residues long. V dropped 2 bases and J dropped 12; count of bases not matched to a gene: 3. The germline V gene has CDR1 SGHTA and CDR2 FQGTGA. In DNA, the CDR3 is TGTGCCAGCAGCTTACTAGGACTAGCGGGGCAGTTCTTC. Protein product: CASSLLGLAGQFF.

This clonotype occurred many times. The chain carries TRBV3-1 and TRBJ1-2, with unresolved D. The CDR3 extends over 13 amino acids. V was cut by 2 bases and J by 8 bases, with 12 bases left in between. CDR1 and CDR2 (germline): LGHDT, YNNKEL (reference sequence). The CDR3 protein is CASSQQELSGYTF. The CDR3 coding sequence is TGTGCCAGCAGCCAACAGGAATTGAGCGGCTACACCTTC.

The gene calls are TRBV2 and TRBJ1-5; tentatively, D is TRBD1 (6 bases). V lost 4 bases, J lost 3 bases, and 16 bases lay in between. The CDR3 is 16 amino acids. Germline CDR1 SNHLY, CDR2 FYNNEI. This CDR3 is CASSAIPGHDNQPQHF. The DNA for the CDR3 is TGTGCCAGCAGTGCGATTCCGGGACATGACAATCAGCCCCAGCATTTT.

The V and J genes are TRBV6-5 and TRBJ2-2, with 7 bases aligning to TRBD1. The CDR3 has 19 amino acids. Germline V gene data show CDR1 as MNHEY and CDR2 as SVGAGI. The trim removed 0 bases at V and 2 bases at J, leaving 12 bases unmatched. CDR3 sequence: CASSYSGLQGPINTGELFF. CDR3 nucleotide sequence: TGTGCCAGCAGTTACTCTGGGTTACAGGGGCCGATCAACACCGGGGAGCTGTTTTTT.

This chain connects TRBV19 to TRBJ2-1; possible D gene TRBD1, 7 bases. V was clipped by 5 bases and J by 5 bases, with 16 bases between them. Germline V gene data show CDR1 as LNHDA and CDR2 as SQIVND (reference sequence). The CDR3 sequence is 15 residues long. CDR3 amino acids: CASSLRGEGDNEQFF. Written as DNA, the CDR3 is TGTGCCAGTAGTCTCAGGGGGGAAGGGGACAATGAGCAGTTCTTC.

Points on this clonotype: A much larger clone sits a single nucleotide away, making a read error possible. The rearrangement links TRBV28 to TRBJ2-7, with D possibly being TRBD1 (6 bases). Germline assignment: CDR1 MDHEN and CDR2 SYDVKM. Deletions cut 8 bases from V and 12 bases from J, with 17 bases between. The CDR3 contains 11 residues. The CDR3 region is CASGHTGHGYF. The CDR3 region has the DNA TGTGCCAGCGGCCACACAGGGCATGGGTACTTC.

Of note for this clonotype: One base away lies a much larger clone, so this may be a sequencing read error. V gene TRBV7-9 combines with J gene TRBJ2-7, with TRBD1 matching over 7 bases. Germline V CDR1 and CDR2: SEHNR, FQNEAQ (reference sequence). CDR3 length: 14 amino acids. V lost 5 bases and J lost 4; bases outside the gene matches: 8. CDR3 DNA: TGTGCCAGCAGCCGGGGACAGTGTAAATACGAGCAGTACTTC. Amino acid sequence: CASSRGQCKYEQYF.

This rearrangement joins TRBV5-1 to TRBJ2-1; D may be TRBD2 (5 bases). Germline CDR1 and CDR2: SGHRS and YFSETQ. V was clipped by 0 bases and J by 5 bases, with 15 bases between them. CDR3 length equals 16 residues. Here the CDR3 reads CASSLEPDLRDNEQFF. For the CDR3, the DNA is TGCGCCAGCAGCTTGGAGCCGGACTTAAGGGACAATGAGCAGTTCTTC.

This clonotype was counted at least ten times. The chain employs TRBV14 and TRBJ1-1; no clear D gene. Germline V CDR1 and CDR2: SGHDN, FVKESK. The CDR3 extends over 14 amino acids. V lost 1 base, J lost 2 bases, and 8 bases lay in between. The CDR3 protein is CASSQGLGNTEAFF. The CDR3 DNA reads TGTGCCAGCAGCCAAGGATTGGGAAACACTGAAGCTTTCTTT.

The chain links TRBV7-6 to TRBJ2-1; weak D call: TRBD1 (6 bases). V lost 6 bases and J lost 10, with 16 bases in between. Per the germline V gene, CDR1 is SGHVS and CDR2 is FNYEAQ. CDR3 length: 13 residues. The CDR3 DNA follows: TGTGCCAGCAGTAATACCCAAGGGGGAGAGCAGTTCTTC. Translated: CASSNTQGGEQFF.

There are many counts of this clonotype. The chain recombines TRBV10-3 with TRBJ1-3, with 10 bases identical to TRBD1. The CDR3 totals 17 residues. The V and J ends lost 7 bases and 0 bases, in that order; junction bases with no gene match: 9. Germline V CDR1 and CDR2: ENHRY, SYGVKD. The DNA for the CDR3 is TGTGCCATCATGGCCCCCGGGACAGGGGTCTCTGGAAACACCATATATTTT. Translated, it gives CAIMAPGTGVSGNTIYF.

Of note for this clonotype: A read error may explain this, as a much larger clone is one base away. The chain uses TRBV14 and TRBJ2-7; D gene unclear. The CDR3 consists of 11 residues. Trimming cost V 0 bases and J 9 bases, with 6 bases left between them. CDR1 and CDR2 from the germline V gene are SGHDN and FVKESK. CDR3 residues: CASSQEIRQYF. The CDR3, as DNA: TGTGCCAGCAGCCAAGAAATCCGGCAGTACTTC.

This sequence joins TRBV6-5 and TRBJ1-1, with a weak D call TRBD1 (5 bases). The germline gives CDR1 MNHEY, CDR2 SVGAGI. The CDR3 runs to 15 residues. Trimming took 6 bases from V and 6 from J, leaving 20 bases between them. The CDR3: CASSRVGQGSSEAFF. CDR3 coding DNA: TGTGCCAGCAGCCGGGTGGGCCAGGGTAGTTCTGAAGCTTTCTTT.